The rows below give T cell receptor beta chains drawn from one sample of a study of blood T cell repertoires in COVID-19. The data were produced by immunoSEQ multiplex PCR, yet TCRdb's version contains in-frame clones alone and is incomplete. The data show 150,000 to 170,000 clones, approximately 78% seen once. The sequencing sample was made of peripheral blood. The receptors stem from a man older than 75 with acute or convalescent COVID-19. CDR3s include the opening cysteine and the closing phenylalanine or tryptophan. D genes are given only for firm matches. Rows may omit the clone size; those that give it use once, few, many or a size class.

v_gene: TRBV11-3; d_gene: TRBD2; abundance: NA; j_gene: TRBJ2-7; CDR3nt: TGTGCCAGCAGTCCGACTAGCGGGGCCTCCTACGAGCAGTACTTC; CDR3aa: CASSPTSGASYEQYF
v_gene: TRBV7-3; d_gene: NA; abundance: NA; j_gene: TRBJ2-5; CDR3nt: TGTGCCAGCAGCTCGGGGATTCAAGAGACCCAGTACTTC; CDR3aa: CASSSGIQETQYF
v_gene: TRBV5-8; d_gene: TRBD1; abundance: NA; j_gene: TRBJ2-7; CDR3nt: TGTGCCAGCAGCTCTCGGACAGGGGGCTTGAAACAGTACTTC; CDR3aa: CASSSRTGGLKQYF
v_gene: TRBV20-1; d_gene: NA; abundance: NA; j_gene: TRBJ2-7; CDR3nt: TGCAGTGCTAGTTCACAGGGCACTACCTACGAGCAGTACTTC; CDR3aa: CSASSQGTTYEQYF
v_gene: TRBV27; d_gene: NA; abundance: NA; j_gene: TRBJ2-3; CDR3nt: TGTGCCAGCAGTTTAGGAGGGGTCAGCACAGATACGCAGTATTTT; CDR3aa: CASSLGGVSTDTQYF
v_gene: TRBV5-6; d_gene: NA; abundance: few; j_gene: TRBJ2-7; CDR3nt: TGTGCCAGCAGCTTTCGGGGGGCATCCTACGAGCAGTACTTC; CDR3aa: CASSFRGASYEQYF
v_gene: TRBV28; d_gene: TRBD1; abundance: NA; j_gene: TRBJ1-4; CDR3nt: TGTGCCAGCAGCTCAACAGGGGCAACTAATGAAAAACTGTTTTTT; CDR3aa: CASSSTGATNEKLFF
v_gene: TRBV3-1/TRBV3-2; d_gene: TRBD2; abundance: NA; j_gene: TRBJ2-2; CDR3nt: TGTGCCAGCAGCCAAGAGTCACTAGCGGGGGGGCCCTACACCGGGGAGCTGTTTTTT; CDR3aa: CASSQESLAGGPYTGELFF
v_gene: TRBV2; d_gene: TRBD2; abundance: NA; j_gene: TRBJ2-3; CDR3nt: TGTGCCAGCACACTAGCGGGCAGCACAGATACGCAGTATTTT; CDR3aa: CASTLAGSTDTQYF
v_gene: TRBV19; d_gene: TRBD1; abundance: once; j_gene: TRBJ2-1; CDR3nt: TGTGCCAGTAGTAGGGCAGGGGGAAATGAGCAGTTCTTC; CDR3aa: CASSRAGGNEQFF
v_gene: TRBV9; d_gene: TRBD1; abundance: few; j_gene: TRBJ2-7; CDR3nt: TGTGCCAGCAGCGAAACCGGGACAGGGATCTACGAGCAGTACTTC; CDR3aa: CASSETGTGIYEQYF
v_gene: TRBV19; d_gene: TRBD1; abundance: few; j_gene: TRBJ1-2; CDR3nt: TGTGCCACCGGGACAGTAACCTATGGCTACACCTTC; CDR3aa: CATGTVTYGYTF
v_gene: TRBV7-2; d_gene: TRBD2; abundance: NA; j_gene: TRBJ2-3; CDR3nt: TGTGCCAGCAGCCCCACGGGGGGGGACACAGATACGCAGTATTTT; CDR3aa: CASSPTGGDTDTQYF
v_gene: TRBV5-1; d_gene: NA; abundance: NA; j_gene: TRBJ2-3; CDR3nt: TGCGCCAGCAGCTTGGAGGACAGAGGCACAGATACGCAGTATTTT; CDR3aa: CASSLEDRGTDTQYF
v_gene: TRBV5-1; d_gene: NA; abundance: NA; j_gene: TRBJ2-3; CDR3nt: TGCGCCAGCAGCTTGGCACAGAAGGCAGATACGCAGTATTTT; CDR3aa: CASSLAQKADTQYF
v_gene: TRBV11-3; d_gene: NA; abundance: NA; j_gene: TRBJ1-3; CDR3nt: TGTGCCAGCAGCCTTGGAGGGGTTTCTGGAAACACCATATATTTT; CDR3aa: CASSLGGVSGNTIYF
v_gene: TRBV6-5; d_gene: TRBD1; abundance: NA; j_gene: TRBJ1-2; CDR3nt: TGTGCCAGCATCCCTTGGGCAGGGGGAGGCTACACCTTC; CDR3aa: CASIPWAGGGYTF
v_gene: TRBV6-5; d_gene: NA; abundance: NA; j_gene: TRBJ1-3; CDR3nt: TGTGCCAGCAGTTACTCGGCGGGGGCGGCTGGAAACACCATATATTTT; CDR3aa: CASSYSAGAAGNTIYF
v_gene: TRBV5-1; d_gene: NA; abundance: NA; j_gene: TRBJ1-2; CDR3nt: TGCGCCAGCATGGCAGGGGACTATGGCTACACCTTC; CDR3aa: CASMAGDYGYTF
v_gene: TRBV6-5; d_gene: NA; abundance: NA; j_gene: TRBJ2-1; CDR3nt: TGTGCCAGCAAGACCAGGGTTTCCAATGAGCAGTTCTTC; CDR3aa: CASKTRVSNEQFF
v_gene: TRBV28; d_gene: NA; abundance: NA; j_gene: TRBJ1-2; CDR3nt: TGTGCCAGCGCCGCCCCGGGTAACTATGGCTACACCTTC; CDR3aa: CASAAPGNYGYTF
v_gene: TRBV6-5; d_gene: TRBD1; abundance: NA; j_gene: TRBJ1-6; CDR3nt: TGTGCCAGCAGTAATACAGGGGGGGGTAATTCACCCCTCCACTTT; CDR3aa: CASSNTGGGNSPLHF
v_gene: TRBV4-2; d_gene: TRBD2; abundance: NA; j_gene: TRBJ2-1; CDR3nt: TGTGCCAGCAGCCAAGAAGGCAGCGGGGTGGGGGAGCAGTTCTTC; CDR3aa: CASSQEGSGVGEQFF
v_gene: TRBV7-3; d_gene: TRBD1; abundance: NA; j_gene: TRBJ2-7; CDR3nt: TGTGCCAGCAGCTTAGGACAGGGCCCCGAGCAGTACTTC; CDR3aa: CASSLGQGPEQYF
v_gene: TRBV11-3; d_gene: NA; abundance: NA; j_gene: TRBJ2-7; CDR3nt: TGTGCCAGCAGCTTAGCGGTCGGGGACGAGCAGTACTTC; CDR3aa: CASSLAVGDEQYF
v_gene: TRBV6-2/TRBV6-3; d_gene: TRBD1; abundance: few; j_gene: TRBJ2-7; CDR3nt: TGTGCCAGCAGTTCTACGGGACAGGGGGCCTACGAGCAGTACTTC; CDR3aa: CASSSTGQGAYEQYF
v_gene: TRBV9; d_gene: NA; abundance: NA; j_gene: TRBJ1-2; CDR3nt: TGTGCCAGCAGCGTAGAGTCAACTGGGGCCTATGGCTACACCTTC; CDR3aa: CASSVESTGAYGYTF
v_gene: TRBV10-1; d_gene: TRBD1; abundance: once; j_gene: TRBJ2-5; CDR3nt: TGCGCCAGCAGCCAGGGACAGGGAAGGGAGACCCAGTACTTC; CDR3aa: CASSQGQGRETQYF
v_gene: TRBV30; d_gene: TRBD2; abundance: few; j_gene: TRBJ2-2; CDR3nt: TGTGCCTGGAACTATGGTAGCGGGGGCCACGGGGAGCTGTTTTTT; CDR3aa: CAWNYGSGGHGELFF
v_gene: TRBV19; d_gene: NA; abundance: NA; j_gene: TRBJ1-5; CDR3nt: TGTGCCAGCCACGCTGTTGGCAGCAATCAGCCCCAGCATTTT; CDR3aa: CASHAVGSNQPQHF
v_gene: TRBV7-2; d_gene: NA; abundance: NA; j_gene: TRBJ1-1; CDR3nt: TGTGCCAGCAGATATCGGGGGAACACTGAAGCTTTCTTT; CDR3aa: CASRYRGNTEAFF
v_gene: TRBV3-1/TRBV3-2; d_gene: NA; abundance: NA; j_gene: TRBJ2-5; CDR3nt: TGTGCCAGCAGCCAGAACGGGGTCGAGACCCAGTACTTC; CDR3aa: CASSQNGVETQYF
v_gene: TRBV6-5; d_gene: NA; abundance: NA; j_gene: TRBJ2-3; CDR3nt: TGTGCCAGCAGTTGGGGGGAGCGGCGTAGCACAGATACGCAGTATTTT; CDR3aa: CASSWGERRSTDTQYF
v_gene: TRBV19; d_gene: TRBD1; abundance: NA; j_gene: TRBJ1-2; CDR3nt: TGTGCCAGTAGTACCAGGACAGGGCTTGCTTGGGGCTACACCTTC; CDR3aa: CASSTRTGLAWGYTF
v_gene: TRBV28; d_gene: NA; abundance: NA; j_gene: TRBJ1-1; CDR3nt: TGTGCCAGCAGTTTAAATCGCAACACAGGGCGGATGGAAGCTTTCTTT; CDR3aa: CASSLNRNTGRMEAFF
v_gene: TRBV2; d_gene: NA; abundance: NA; j_gene: TRBJ2-1; CDR3nt: TGTGCCAGCAGTGAAGGAGTGGGGCGTAGGATTTTGAATGAGCAGTTCTTC; CDR3aa: CASSEGVGRRILNEQFF
v_gene: TRBV5-4; d_gene: TRBD1; abundance: many; j_gene: TRBJ2-3; CDR3nt: TGTGCCAGCAGCACACTACAGGGGTTCCTCACAGATACGCAGTATTTT; CDR3aa: CASSTLQGFLTDTQYF
v_gene: TRBV7-9; d_gene: NA; abundance: NA; j_gene: TRBJ2-5; CDR3nt: TGTGCCAGCAGCCCCGACAGTTTCCAAGAGACCCAGTACTTC; CDR3aa: CASSPDSFQETQYF
v_gene: TRBV28; d_gene: TRBD1; abundance: once; j_gene: TRBJ1-6; CDR3nt: TGTGCCTCCGGACAGGGGGATTCACCCCTCCACTTT; CDR3aa: CASGQGDSPLHF
v_gene: TRBV7-9; d_gene: TRBD1; abundance: NA; j_gene: TRBJ2-7; CDR3nt: TGTGCCAGCAGCTCCGGGACAGGGGACGAGCAGTACTTC; CDR3aa: CASSSGTGDEQYF
v_gene: TRBV30; d_gene: TRBD2; abundance: NA; j_gene: TRBJ2-2; CDR3nt: TGTGCCTGGATAAGGCGGGGGAGCCTGACCGGGGAGCTGTTTTTT; CDR3aa: CAWIRRGSLTGELFF
v_gene: TRBV28; d_gene: NA; abundance: NA; j_gene: TRBJ2-5; CDR3nt: TGTGCCAGCAGTTTCGGGGTAGAGACCCAGTACTTC; CDR3aa: CASSFGVETQYF
v_gene: TRBV11-3; d_gene: NA; abundance: NA; j_gene: TRBJ2-7; CDR3nt: TGTGCCAGCAGCTTAGATCAGGGGGGTGGCGAGCAGTACTTC; CDR3aa: CASSLDQGGGEQYF
v_gene: TRBV20-1; d_gene: NA; abundance: few; j_gene: TRBJ2-7; CDR3nt: TGCAGTGCTAGAGAGGCTGGCGAGCAGTACTTC; CDR3aa: CSAREAGEQYF
v_gene: TRBV3-1/TRBV3-2; d_gene: TRBD2; abundance: NA; j_gene: TRBJ2-2; CDR3nt: TGTGCCAGCAGACTAGCGGGGGGTAACACCGGGGAGCTGTTTTTT; CDR3aa: CASRLAGGNTGELFF
v_gene: TRBV18; d_gene: TRBD1; abundance: NA; j_gene: TRBJ1-2; CDR3nt: TGTGCCAGCTCACCACCGACAGGGGCCAACTATGGCTACACCTTC; CDR3aa: CASSPPTGANYGYTF